This T cell receptor (beta chain) was profiled in a study of T cell responses to AZD1222 COVID-19 vaccine. Concerning this clone: Its antigen remains unidentified.

Study findings and constraints: Vaccine-associated CD4 TCRs spanned spike, dominant at 160-218 and 743-854.

TCRdb's copy holds only in-frame clones and misses some; the assay was immunoSEQ multiplex PCR. The top ten hold over 1.5% of the sample, which has 110,000 to 150,000 clones, roughly 92% seen once. This specimen consisted of peripheral blood, obtained on day 0 of AZD1222 vaccination. This clonotype was obtained from an adult in good health.

The CDR3: CASNRGDRGPETQYF. DNA for the CDR3: TGCGCCAGCAACCGGGGGGACAGGGGGCCGGAGACCCAGTACTTC. V and J are TRBV5-1 and TRBJ2-5; 12 nucleotides align to TRBD1. The CDR3 totals 15 residues. Trimming at V came to 6 bases and at J to 5 bases, leaving 8 bases not matched to a gene. The germline gives CDR1 SGHRS, CDR2 YFSETQ.